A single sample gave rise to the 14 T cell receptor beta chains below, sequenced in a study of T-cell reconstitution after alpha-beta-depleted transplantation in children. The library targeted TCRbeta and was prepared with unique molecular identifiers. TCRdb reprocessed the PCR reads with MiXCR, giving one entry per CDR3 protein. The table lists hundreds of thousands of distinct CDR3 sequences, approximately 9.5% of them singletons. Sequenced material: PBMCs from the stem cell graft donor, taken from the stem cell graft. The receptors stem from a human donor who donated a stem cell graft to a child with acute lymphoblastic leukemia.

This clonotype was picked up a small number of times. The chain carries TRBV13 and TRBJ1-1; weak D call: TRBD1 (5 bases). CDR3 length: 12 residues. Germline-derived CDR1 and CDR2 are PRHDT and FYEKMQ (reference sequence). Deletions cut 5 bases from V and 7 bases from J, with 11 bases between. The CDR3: CASSRGEHEAFF. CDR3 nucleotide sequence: TGTGCCAGCAGCCGGGGCGAGCATGAAGCTTTCTTT.

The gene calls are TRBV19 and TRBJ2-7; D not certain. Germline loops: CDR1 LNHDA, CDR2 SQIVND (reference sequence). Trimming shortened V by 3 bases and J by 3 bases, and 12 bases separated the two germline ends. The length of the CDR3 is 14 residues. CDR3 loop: CASSIIPGHYEQYF. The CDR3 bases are TGTGCCAGTAGTATTATCCCCGGGCACTACGAGCAGTACTTC.

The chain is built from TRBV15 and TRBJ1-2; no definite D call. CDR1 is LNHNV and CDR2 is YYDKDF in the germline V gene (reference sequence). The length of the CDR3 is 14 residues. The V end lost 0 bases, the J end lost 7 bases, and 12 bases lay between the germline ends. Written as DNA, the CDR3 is TGTGCCACCAGCAGAGATAGTGAGTCGGGTGGCTACACCTTC. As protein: CATSRDSESGGYTF.

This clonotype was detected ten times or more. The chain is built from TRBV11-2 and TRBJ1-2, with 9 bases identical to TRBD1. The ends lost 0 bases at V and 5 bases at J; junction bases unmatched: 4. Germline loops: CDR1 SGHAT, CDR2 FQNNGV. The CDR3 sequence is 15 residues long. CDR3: CASSLEGTGMYGYTF. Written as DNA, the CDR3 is TGTGCCAGCAGCTTAGAGGGGACAGGGATGTATGGCTACACCTTC.

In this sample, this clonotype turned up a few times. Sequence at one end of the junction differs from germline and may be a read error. Here the CDR3 reads CASSSEISFEQYF. For the CDR3, the DNA is TGTGCCAGCAGCTCCGAAATATCCTTCGAGCAGTACTTC. This chain links TRBV11-2 with TRBJ2-7; unclear D gene. Germline V CDR1 and CDR2: SGHAT, FQNNGV. This CDR3 region has 13 residues.

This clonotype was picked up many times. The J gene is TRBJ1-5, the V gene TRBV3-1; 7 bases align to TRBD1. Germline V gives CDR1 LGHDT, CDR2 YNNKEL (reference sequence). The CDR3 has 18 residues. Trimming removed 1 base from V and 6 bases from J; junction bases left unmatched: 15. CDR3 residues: CASSQAGGKKRGLQPQHF. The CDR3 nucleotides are TGTGCCAGCAGCCAAGCTGGGGGGAAAAAGAGGGGGCTTCAGCCCCAGCATTTT.

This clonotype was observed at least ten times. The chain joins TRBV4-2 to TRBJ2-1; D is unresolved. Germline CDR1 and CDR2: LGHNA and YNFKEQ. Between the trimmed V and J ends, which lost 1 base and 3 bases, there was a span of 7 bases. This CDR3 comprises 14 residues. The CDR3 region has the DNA TGTGCCAGCAGCCAAGGCCCGGGCTACAATGAGCAGTTCTTC. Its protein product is CASSQGPGYNEQFF.

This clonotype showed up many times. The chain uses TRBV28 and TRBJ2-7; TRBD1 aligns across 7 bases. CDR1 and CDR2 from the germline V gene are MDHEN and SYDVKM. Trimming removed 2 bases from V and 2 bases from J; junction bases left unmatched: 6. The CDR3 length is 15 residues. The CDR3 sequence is CASSLVGQETYEQYF. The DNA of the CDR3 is TGTGCCAGCAGTTTAGTTGGACAGGAGACCTACGAGCAGTACTTC.

CDR3 DNA: TGTGCCAGCAGCTTAACCAACAGGGGGTATCACTACGAGCAGTACTTC. This encodes CASSLTNRGYHYEQYF. The chain uses TRBV7-8 and TRBJ2-7; 8 bases are shared with TRBD1. Germline CDR1 and CDR2: SGHVS and FQNEAQ. The V and J ends lost 2 bases and 3 bases, in that order; junction bases with no gene match: 9. There are 16 residues in the CDR3.

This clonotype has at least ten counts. The CDR3 protein is CASSATAGGYEQYF. In nucleotides, the CDR3 is TGTGCCAGCAGTGCGACGGCGGGGGGCTACGAGCAGTACTTC. The rearrangement uses TRBV6-2 or TRBV6-3 and TRBJ2-7; 8 nucleotides match TRBD2. This CDR3 comprises 14 residues. The germline V gene encodes CDR1 MNHEY and CDR2 SVGEGT. V shed 5 bases, J shed 3 bases, and the junction held 6 bases outside the gene matches.

Here the CDR3 DNA reads TGTGCCAGCAGGAAATCACAGGGATCTAGCAATCAGCCCCAGCATTTT. Protein sequence: CASRKSQGSSNQPQHF. V usage is TRBV6-1 and J usage is TRBJ1-5; perhaps TRBD1 as D (6 bases). Germline V gene lookup returns CDR1 MNHNS and CDR2 SASEGT. V dropped 6 bases and J dropped 0 bases, with 15 bases sitting between them. This CDR3 has 16 residues.

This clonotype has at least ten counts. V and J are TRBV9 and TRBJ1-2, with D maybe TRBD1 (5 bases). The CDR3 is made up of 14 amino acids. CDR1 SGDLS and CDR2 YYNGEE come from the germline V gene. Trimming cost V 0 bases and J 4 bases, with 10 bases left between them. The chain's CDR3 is CASSVGGDGYGYTF. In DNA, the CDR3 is TGTGCCAGCAGCGTAGGGGGCGATGGCTATGGCTACACCTTC.

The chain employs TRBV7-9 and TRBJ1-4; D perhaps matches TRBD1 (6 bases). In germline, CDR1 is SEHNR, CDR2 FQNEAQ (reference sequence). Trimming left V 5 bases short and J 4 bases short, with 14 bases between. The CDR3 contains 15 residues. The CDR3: CASSLGGGLNEKLFF. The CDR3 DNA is TGTGCCAGCAGCCTCGGGGGGGGGCTTAATGAAAAACTGTTTTTT.

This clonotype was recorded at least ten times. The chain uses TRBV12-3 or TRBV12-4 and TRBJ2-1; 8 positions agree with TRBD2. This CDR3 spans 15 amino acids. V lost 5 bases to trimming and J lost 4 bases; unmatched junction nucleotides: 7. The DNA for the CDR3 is TGTGCCAGCAGTCTCCTCGGGGGGGAGTACAATGAGCAGTTCTTC. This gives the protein CASSLLGGEYNEQFF.